The 22 T cell receptor beta chains in this list originate from one sample, sequenced in a study of blood T cell repertoires in COVID-19. The repertoire was sequenced with immunoSEQ multiplex PCR; TCRdb's copy has only in-frame clones and lacks some. The sample has roughly 120,000 clones; 70% to 85% are singletons. Sequences were obtained from peripheral blood. These receptors all come from a human donor with acute or convalescent COVID-19. The donor label of this sample is uncertain.

The chain is built from TRBV28 and TRBJ2-6; TRBD1 matches at 7 bases. After removal of 5 bases from V and 4 bases from J, the junction contained 14 bases not matched to a gene. The CDR3 runs 18 residues. Germline assignment: CDR1 MDHEN and CDR2 SYDVKM. The CDR3 here is CASSRETGPLTGANVLTF. CDR3 nucleotide sequence: TGTGCCAGCAGTCGAGAGACAGGGCCCCTTACCGGGGCCAACGTCCTGACTTTC.

This sequence joins TRBV5-1 and TRBJ1-3; the match to TRBD1 covers 9 bases. The CDR3 runs 14 residues. With 5 bases clipped from V and 4 bases from J, the junction kept 4 bases outside the gene matches. The germline V gene encodes CDR1 SGHRS and CDR2 YFSETQ. The DNA of the CDR3 is TGCGCCAGCAGTCTCGGGACAGGGGGAAACACCATATATTTT. Residues: CASSLGTGGNTIYF.

The chain uses TRBV3-1 (or the pseudogene TRBV3-2) and TRBJ2-1; the match to TRBD2 covers 8 bases. J gave up 1 base and V 2 bases, and 19 bases lay outside the gene matches. This CDR3 comprises 21 residues. Germline loops: CDR1 LGHDT, CDR2 YNNKEL (reference sequence). The DNA of the CDR3 is TGTGCCAGCAGCCAATTCTCGCCGGGACTAGTGGGAATTAGGTCCTACAATGAGCAGTTCTTC. Translating it yields CASSQFSPGLVGIRSYNEQFF.

V usage is TRBV19 and J usage is TRBJ2-3; D possibly corresponds to TRBD1 (6 bases). V lost 6 bases and J 3 bases, leaving 10 bases between the germline ends. The CDR3 totals 13 residues. Germline V gene data show CDR1 as LNHDA and CDR2 as SQIVND (reference sequence). The CDR3 protein is CASSPGVTDTQYF. DNA of the CDR3: TGTGCCAGTAGCCCAGGGGTGACAGATACGCAGTATTTT.

The chain joins TRBV6-1 to TRBJ1-2, with TRBD1 matching over 9 bases. The germline V gene encodes CDR1 MNHNS and CDR2 SASEGT. The CDR3 is 16 residues long. The trim removed 3 bases at V and 4 bases at J, leaving 9 bases unmatched. The CDR3 nucleotides read TGTGCCAGCAGTGACACCCTACAGGGGGCTGTCTATGGCTACACCTTC. It codes for CASSDTLQGAVYGYTF.

This clone has more than one count but fewer than ten. The CDR3 DNA sequence: TGTGCCAGCTCACCCTTGGACAGGGGGAAGAACACTGAAGCTTTCTTT. Protein sequence: CASSPLDRGKNTEAFF. V gene TRBV18 combines with J gene TRBJ1-1; 10 bases fit TRBD1. The J segment lost 1 base and the V segment lost 3 bases, leaving 5 bases of the junction unmatched. The CDR3 contains 16 residues. CDR1 KGHSH and CDR2 LQKENI come from the germline V gene.

This clone was seen a single time. Here the CDR3 DNA reads TGTGCCAGCAGCAAAATGACAGGGGGCAAGTACGAGCAGTACTTC. It yields the protein CASSKMTGGKYEQYF. J is TRBJ2-7 and V is TRBV21-1; TRBD1, the table's D call, lacks a check against the DNA. TRBV21-1 is annotated as a pseudogene. The CDR3 runs to 15 residues.

The gene calls are TRBV19 and TRBJ1-4; 8 bases fit TRBD1. Germline-derived CDR1 and CDR2 are LNHDA and SQIVND (reference sequence). CDR3 size: 14 residues. J was trimmed by 4 bases and V by 6 bases; bases with no gene match: 4. In DNA, the CDR3 is TGTGCCAGTAGCGACAGGGGCCGTAATGAAAAACTGTTTTTT. Translation gives CASSDRGRNEKLFF.

The rearrangement links TRBV29-1 to TRBJ2-1; the D gene is possibly TRBD1 (6 bases). Trimming pared 7 bases from V and 6 bases from J, leaving 22 bases between. Germline V lookup: CDR1 SQVTM, CDR2 ANQGSEA. CDR3 size: 15 residues. CDR3 protein: CSGTGTPINVNEQFF. CDR3 DNA sequence: TGCAGCGGTACCGGGACACCCATTAACGTCAATGAGCAGTTCTTC.

This clone has at least ten counts. The chain couples TRBV5-1 to TRBJ2-1; tentative D call: TRBD2 (6 bases). The V end lost 0 bases, the J end lost 6 bases, and 10 bases lay between the germline ends. The CDR3 is 14 residues long. In germline, CDR1 is SGHRS, CDR2 YFSETQ. The CDR3 region has the DNA TGCGCCAGCAGCTTGGGACTAGAAGGCAATGAGCAGTTCTTC. Amino acids: CASSLGLEGNEQFF.

This clone was seen more than once but under ten times. The rearrangement uses TRBV5-6 and TRBJ2-5, with 10 bases matching TRBD1. The germline gives CDR1 SGHDT, CDR2 YYEEEE. J was trimmed by 4 bases and V by 3 bases; bases with no gene match: 6. The CDR3 has 15 amino acids. The CDR3, as DNA: TGTGCCAGCAGCTCGGGACAGGGGCCTCCAGAGACCCAGTACTTC. Translating it yields CASSSGQGPPETQYF.

The chain carries TRBV13 and TRBJ1-1; D is possibly TRBD1 (5 bases). The V gene's germline CDR1 is PRHDT and CDR2 FYEKMQ (reference sequence). V was pared by 5 bases and J by 4 bases, with 17 bases between. The CDR3 extends over 15 amino acids. The CDR3 DNA is TGTGCCAGCAGCCCCTGGGGGGACCCAAGCACTGAAGCTTTCTTT. Amino acids: CASSPWGDPSTEAFF. Full variable domain (remainder filled in from reference TRBV13 and TRBJ1-1): AAGVIQSPRHLIKEKRETATLKCYPIPRHDTVYWYQQGPGQDPQFLISFYEKMQSDKGSIPDRFSAQQFSDYHSELNMSSLELGDSALYFCASSPWGDPSTEAFFGQGTRLTVV.

This chain connects TRBV2 to TRBJ1-1, with 7 bases lining up with TRBD1. The germline V gene encodes CDR1 SNHLY and CDR2 FYNNEI. There are 13 residues in the CDR3. The V and J ends lost 8 bases and 0 bases, in that order; junction bases with no gene match: 3. CDR3 bases: TGTGCCAGCCAGGACAGGCTGAACACTGAAGCTTTCTTT. Translated, it gives CASQDRLNTEAFF.

Here the CDR3 reads CASSPLGQGTGELFF. CDR3 DNA: TGTGCCAGCAGCCCATTAGGACAGGGGACCGGGGAGCTGTTTTTT. The chain is built from TRBV5-6 and TRBJ2-2; 9 nucleotides agree with TRBD1. CDR1 is SGHDT, CDR2 YYEEEE, per germline. V lost 4 bases and J lost 5; bases outside the gene matches: 6. This CDR3 has 15 residues. Full variable domain (missing parts from reference TRBV5-6 and TRBJ2-2): DAGVTQSPTHLIKTRGQQVTLRCSPKSGHDTVSWYQQALGQGPQFIFQYYEEEERQRGNFPDRFSGHQFPNYSSELNVNALLLGDSALYLCASSPLGQGTGELFFGEGSRLTVL.

V gene TRBV6-5 combines with J gene TRBJ1-4; D is perhaps TRBD1 (5 bases). V lost 5 bases, J lost 4 bases, and 11 bases lay in between. The germline CDR1 and CDR2 sequences are MNHEY and SVGAGI. This CDR3 has 14 residues. In DNA, the CDR3 is TGTGCCAGCAGTAAGGGGATACTTAATGAAAAACTGTTTTTT. This translates into CASSKGILNEKLFF.

This chain uses TRBV6-5 with TRBJ1-1, with 11 bases identical to TRBD1. Trimming removed 6 bases from V and 1 base from J; junction bases left unmatched: 4. Germline CDR1 MNHEY, CDR2 SVGAGI. The CDR3 is 15 residues long. Written as DNA, the CDR3 is TGTGCCAGCAGACCGGGACAGGGGGGGAACACTGAAGCTTTCTTT. As protein: CASRPGQGGNTEAFF.

The chain links TRBV5-1 to TRBJ1-6; tentatively, D is TRBD1 (5 bases). CDR3 length: 14 amino acids. Trimming pared 2 bases from V and 9 bases from J, leaving 12 bases between. Germline V gives CDR1 SGHRS, CDR2 YFSETQ. The CDR3 loop reads CASSLGGDGSPLHF. CDR3 bases: TGCGCCAGCAGCTTAGGAGGGGACGGTTCACCCCTCCACTTT.

The chain carries TRBV5-1 and TRBJ1-2, with D tentatively TRBD1 (6 bases). Germline V CDR1 and CDR2: SGHRS, YFSETQ. The CDR3 length is 16 residues. Trimming shortened V by 4 bases and J by 0 bases, and 16 bases separated the two germline ends. CDR3 in amino acids: CASSRSTGKPNYGYTF. Written as DNA, the CDR3 is TGCGCCAGCAGCAGGTCAACAGGGAAGCCTAACTATGGCTACACCTTC. The variable domain in full, completed from reference TRBV5-1 and TRBJ1-2, reads KAGVTQTPRYLIKTRGQQVTLSCSPISGHRSVSWYQQTPGQGLQFLFEYFSETQRNKGNFPGRFSGRQFSNSRSEMNVSTLELGDSALYLCASSRSTGKPNYGYTFGSGTRLTVV.

The CDR3 DNA follows: TGTGCCATCAGTGCCCTGACAGGGACCACTGAAGCTTTCTTT. This gives the protein CAISALTGTTEAFF. This chain links TRBV10-3 with TRBJ1-1; TRBD1 aligns across 7 bases. The CDR3 has 14 residues. Trimming removed 4 bases from V and 4 bases from J; junction bases left unmatched: 6. Looked up from germline, CDR1 is ENHRY and CDR2 is SYGVKD.

This sequence joins TRBV19 and TRBJ2-1; 7 bases fit TRBD1. The CDR3 is 15 residues long. V lost 4 bases and J lost 0; bases outside the gene matches: 3. Germline-derived CDR1 and CDR2 are LNHDA and SQIVND (reference sequence). The CDR3 is CASSKGQSSYNEQFF. DNA of the CDR3: TGTGCCAGTAGTAAGGGACAGAGCTCCTACAATGAGCAGTTCTTC.

This rearrangement joins TRBV4-1 to TRBJ2-6, with D perhaps TRBD1 (5 bases). Germline values: CDR1 MGHRA, CDR2 YSYEKL. The V end lost 0 bases, the J end lost 2 bases, and 17 bases lay between the germline ends. The CDR3 runs to 19 residues. The CDR3 bases are TGCGCCAGCAGCCAAGATGGGGCAAGACAGTATCCTGGGGCCAACGTCCTGACTTTC. As protein: CASSQDGARQYPGANVLTF.

The V and J genes are TRBV18 and TRBJ1-5; TRBD1 matches 7 bases. This CDR3 has 17 amino acids. Trimming cost V 3 bases and J 0 bases; bases outside gene matches: 8. CDR1 is KGHSH, CDR2 LQKENI, per germline. In DNA, the CDR3 is TGTGCCAGCTCACCCACGGACAGGAGGGGTAGCAATCAGCCCCAGCATTTT. It specifies CASSPTDRRGSNQPQHF.